Listed below are T cell receptor beta chains from one sample, sequenced in a study of T-cell reconstitution after alpha-beta-depleted transplantation in children. TCRdb fed the PCR reads into MiXCR, producing one record per CDR3 protein. Among some 280,000 distinct CDR3 sequences listed, around 9.6% were seen once. Source: PBMCs from the stem cell graft donor, taken from the stem cell graft. The receptor set was obtained from a human donor who donated a stem cell graft to a child with SCID. CDR3s include the opening cysteine and the closing phenylalanine or tryptophan.

v_call: TRBV15
cdr3_length: 13
cdr3_aa: CATSSPVGETQYF

v_call: TRBV7-9
cdr3_length: 13
cdr3_aa: CASSNPQGNEQYF

v_call: TRBV24-1
cdr3_length: 14
cdr3_aa: CATSDRDNSDTQYF

v_call: TRBV7-7
cdr3_length: 16
cdr3_aa: CASSPSGQGGYYEQYF

v_call: TRBV4-1
cdr3_length: 16
cdr3_aa: CASSHPGLAANNEQFF

v_call: TRBV14
cdr3_length: 15
cdr3_aa: CASRQTGSIAGEQYF

v_call: TRBV4-1
cdr3_length: 14
cdr3_aa: CASSQVGTKETQYF

v_call: TRBV4-2
cdr3_length: 15
cdr3_aa: CASSQDRTGIYEQYF

v_call: TRBV12-3/TRBV12-4
cdr3_length: 14
cdr3_aa: CASSYSSSGNTIYF

v_call: TRBV18
cdr3_length: 15
cdr3_aa: CASATGVADNSPLHF

v_call: TRBV27
cdr3_length: 14
cdr3_aa: CASSSSGVSYEQYF

v_call: TRBV6-1
cdr3_length: 16
cdr3_aa: CASSELWDKAYNEQFF

v_call: TRBV2
cdr3_length: 14
cdr3_aa: CASSEALQGGTQYF

v_call: TRBV25-1
cdr3_length: 14
cdr3_aa: CASSDRLAGTEQFF

v_call: TRBV5-1
cdr3_length: 17
cdr3_aa: CASGHGHGKGLSTEAFF

v_call: TRBV4-1
cdr3_length: 16
cdr3_aa: CASSQVWGSYNSPLHF

v_call: TRBV29-1
cdr3_length: 13
cdr3_aa: CSVDRADQETQYF

v_call: TRBV2
cdr3_length: 19
cdr3_aa: CASSEGAGTSGGAYNEQFF

v_call: TRBV12-5
cdr3_length: 15
cdr3_aa: CASGLFGARDSPLHF

v_call: TRBV12-3/TRBV12-4
cdr3_length: 15
cdr3_aa: CASSLGQGVINIQYF

v_call: TRBV5-1
cdr3_length: 15
cdr3_aa: CASSLVGENTDTQYF

v_call: TRBV5-1
cdr3_length: 16
cdr3_aa: CASRIGLAGGNNEQFF

v_call: TRBV3-1
cdr3_length: 15
cdr3_aa: CASSLAGGYYSPLHF

v_call: TRBV5-1
cdr3_length: 14
cdr3_aa: CASSLVGVDYGYTF

v_call: TRBV19
cdr3_length: 15
cdr3_aa: CASSYAGQHGETQYF

v_call: TRBV11-1
cdr3_length: 15
cdr3_aa: CASSANRQGWNEQFF

v_call: TRBV7-2
cdr3_length: 14
cdr3_aa: CASSLGRLAGEQFF

v_call: TRBV28
cdr3_length: 15
cdr3_aa: CASSFGPAGAYEQYF